This T cell receptor (beta chain) derives from a study of molecular identifiers for immune sequencing clone quantification. This clonotype appeared a single time. Its cognate antigen is unknown. A much larger clone is a single base away; this may be a read error. Study-level findings and limits: Jurkat TCR RNA spiked in from one cell could reportedly be detected among about a million naive cells.

Using 10%, 30% or 50% RNA, naive CD8 libraries were derived from around 20,000 to 1,000,000 sorted cells. Naive CD8 T cells were picked out by sorting for CD8+CD4-CCR7+CD45RA+. TCRdb re-derived calls from the PCR reads in MiXCR, one entry per CDR3 protein. Of more than 250,000 distinct CDR3 sequences in the sample, about 20% are singletons; the top ten hold 0.81%. The specimen sequenced was naive CD8+ T cells from blood, with Jurkat cell RNA spiked in. Subset reported: FACS-sorted CD8+CD4-CCR7+CD45RA+ naive T cells. The TCR comes from a human donor in good health. Some libraries in this study had Jurkat cell RNA spiked in.

Written as DNA, the CDR3 is TGCAGCGCCAGGGCTAGTCGGTACGAGCAGTACTTC. This encodes CSARASRYEQYF. The V gene is TRBV29-1, the J gene TRBJ2-7; D may be TRBD1 (5 bases). V gave up 7 bases and J gave up 4 bases, with 14 bases separating them. The germline gives CDR1 SQVTM, CDR2 ANQGSEA. CDR3 length: 12 amino acids.